The 18 T cell receptor beta chains given below trace back to one sample, sequenced in a study of blood T cells in healthy people across ages. A second about 6 to 11 cycle PCR used barcoded and J-beta primers. Using its own MiXCR run on the 5' RACE reads, TCRdb lists one record per CDR3 protein. The table lists roughly 1 million distinct CDR3 sequences, 20% to 25% of them singletons. The same data also contributed to another study, on T cells of mothers and their children.

Sequencing was performed on blood. The receptors originated from a girl aged 2-9 years in good health.

This clonotype was seen a handful of times. The chain is built from TRBV7-9 and TRBJ1-2; TRBD1 matches at 8 bases. CDR1 is SEHNR, CDR2 FQNEAQ, per germline (reference sequence). V shed 1 base, J shed 6 bases, and the junction held 10 bases outside the gene matches. CDR3 size: 16 residues. CDR3 nucleotide sequence: TGTGCCAGCAGCTTAGGCCCCGCCAGGACAGGGAATGGCTACACCTTC. Amino acids: CASSLGPARTGNGYTF.

This clonotype was observed a few times. The chain carries TRBV20-1 and TRBJ2-5; D unresolved. Germline loops: CDR1 DFQATT, CDR2 SNEGSKA (reference sequence). V was shortened by 3 bases and J by 0 bases, with 11 bases between the two germline ends. The CDR3 runs 14 residues. This CDR3 is CSASGSVYQETQYF. DNA for the CDR3: TGCAGTGCTAGCGGTTCGGTGTACCAAGAGACCCAGTACTTC.

In this sample, this clonotype turned up a few times. The chain couples TRBV14 to TRBJ1-1; 10 bases align to TRBD1. This CDR3 region has 18 residues. V shed 0 bases and J 2 bases; nucleotides not matched to a gene: 9. The germline CDR1 and CDR2 sequences are SGHDN and FVKESK. The CDR3 sequence: CASSQDHPGTGVNTEAFF. The CDR3 DNA is TGTGCCAGCAGCCAAGATCACCCGGGGACAGGGGTTAACACTGAAGCTTTCTTT.

This sequence joins TRBV7-9 and TRBJ2-2; D uncertain. This CDR3 has 15 amino acids. Between the trimmed V and J ends, which lost 8 bases and 0 bases, there was a span of 13 bases. Germline CDR1 SEHNR, CDR2 FQNEAQ (reference sequence). CDR3 bases: TGTGCCAGCCCGATTACTTCCACGAACACCGGGGAGCTGTTTTTT. Translated, it gives CASPITSTNTGELFF.

The sample holds a few counts of this clonotype. This chain uses TRBV2 with TRBJ2-5; D tentatively reads TRBD1 or TRBD2 (5 bases each). V was cut by 8 bases and J by 11 bases, with 24 bases left in between. Looked up from germline, CDR1 is SNHLY and CDR2 is FYNNEI. The CDR3 length is 14 residues. The CDR3 is CASGYGTYLRGQYF. The CDR3 bases are TGTGCCAGCGGGTACGGGACGTACCTGCGAGGGCAGTACTTC.

The table lists this clonotype with many counts. The CDR3 loop is CASSEGGTGNEKLFF. Here the CDR3 DNA reads TGTGCCAGCAGTGAAGGGGGGACAGGGAATGAAAAACTGTTTTTT. This chain connects TRBV2 to TRBJ1-4, with 9 bases matching TRBD1. Germline V gene lookup returns CDR1 SNHLY and CDR2 FYNNEI. Trimming at V came to 1 base and at J to 5 bases, leaving 2 bases not matched to a gene. The CDR3 length is 15 residues.

The sample holds a few counts of this clonotype. The rearrangement links TRBV12-3 or TRBV12-4 to TRBJ2-4; no firm D call. The CDR3 has 13 amino acids. The ends were cut back, 6 bases at V and 9 bases at J, with 15 bases in the middle. The CDR3 DNA reads as TGTGCCAGCAGACAATCGAACTTAGGCATTCAGTACTTC. This encodes CASRQSNLGIQYF.

This chain links TRBV6-6 with TRBJ1-3; D is undetermined. Per germline, CDR1 MNHNY and CDR2 SVGAGI (reference sequence). The CDR3 totals 12 residues. V was trimmed by 6 bases and J by 6 bases, leaving 9 bases between them. CDR3 residues: CASSLDANTIYF. The CDR3 nucleotides read TGTGCCAGCAGCCTCGATGCAAACACCATATATTTT.

The rearrangement uses TRBV7-3 and TRBJ1-2; D is unresolved. The germline V gene has CDR1 SGHTA and CDR2 FQGTGA. The CDR3 extends over 15 amino acids. V lost 2 bases and J 4 bases, leaving 14 bases between the germline ends. For the CDR3, the DNA is TGTGCCAGCAGCTTAGAGCCACAACCCATCTATGGCTACACCTTC. Amino acid sequence: CASSLEPQPIYGYTF.

This clonotype was seen more than once but under ten times. The junction differs from germline at one of its ends, possibly a read error. The chain carries TRBV12-3 or TRBV12-4 and TRBJ1-1; D uncertain. The CDR3 length is 11 residues. DNA for the CDR3: TGTGCCAGCAGTACAGTAGGTGAAGCCTTCTTT. Encoded protein: CASSTVGEAFF.

V and J are TRBV12-3 or TRBV12-4 and TRBJ2-2, with a tentative D call TRBD2 (5 bases). Trimming removed 6 bases at V and 1 base at J, with 12 bases between. This CDR3 is 15 amino acids long. The CDR3 DNA reads TGTGCCAGCAGACCGGGATTTCGGAACACCGGGGAGCTGTTTTTT. Translated: CASRPGFRNTGELFF.

Only a few counts were recorded for this clonotype. J is TRBJ2-5 and V is TRBV3-1; TRBD2 agrees at 7 bases. With 0 bases clipped from V and 0 bases from J, the junction kept 7 bases outside the gene matches. Looked up from germline, CDR1 is LGHDT and CDR2 is YNNKEL (reference sequence). The CDR3 is 17 residues long. CDR3 coding DNA: TGTGCCAGCAGCCAAGATCGGGGACTAAGGGACCAAGAGACCCAGTACTTC. Its translation is CASSQDRGLRDQETQYF.

This clonotype was found a few times. The J gene is TRBJ2-7, the V gene TRBV10-3; TRBD2 matches at 10 bases. Per germline, CDR1 ENHRY and CDR2 SYGVKD. The CDR3 is 16 amino acids. V was pared by 5 bases and J by 1 base, with 8 bases of the junction left unmatched. This CDR3 reads CAISLELAGPSYEQYF. Written as DNA, the CDR3 is TGTGCCATCAGTCTGGAACTAGCGGGACCATCCTACGAGCAGTACTTC.

This clonotype was detected a few times. The rearrangement links TRBV5-1 to TRBJ1-1, with 7 bases lining up with TRBD1. The CDR3 contains 16 residues. After removal of 2 bases from V and 2 bases from J, the junction contained 9 bases not matched to a gene. Germline values: CDR1 SGHRS, CDR2 YFSETQ. CDR3 sequence (DNA): TGCGCCAGCAGCTTTGGCGGTGGGGACAGCAACACTGAAGCTTTCTTT. The encoded protein is CASSFGGGDSNTEAFF. Complete variable domain (other parts from reference TRBV5-1 and TRBJ1-1): KAGVTQTPRYLIKTRGQQVTLSCSPISGHRSVSWYQQTPGQGLQFLFEYFSETQRNKGNFPGRFSGRQFSNSRSEMNVSTLELGDSALYLCASSFGGGDSNTEAFFGQGTRLTVV.

The chain recombines TRBV27 with TRBJ1-4; 7 positions agree with TRBD1. The CDR3 sequence is 14 residues long. Losses at the gene ends were 4 bases for V and 3 bases for J; bases not matched to a gene: 2. Germline lookup yields CDR1 MNHEY and CDR2 SMNVEV (reference sequence). CDR3: CASSYQGANEKLFF. As DNA, the CDR3 is TGTGCCAGCAGTTACCAGGGGGCTAATGAAAAACTGTTTTTT.

As for this clonotype: Sequence at one end of the junction differs from germline and may be a read error. The genes are TRBV7-7 and TRBJ2-5; 10 positions agree with TRBD2. The CDR3 has 16 residues. CDR1 is SSHAT and CDR2 is FNYEAQ in the germline V gene (reference sequence). DNA of the CDR3: TGTGCTAGCAGCTTATCATCCCTAGCGGGGGAAGAGACCCAGTACTTC. Protein product: CASSLSSLAGEETQYF.

The gene calls are TRBV5-1 and TRBJ2-1, with 7 bases matching TRBD2. Unmatched junction bases numbered 5, after V lost 2 bases and J lost 3 bases. The CDR3 covers 15 residues. Looked up from germline, CDR1 is SGHRS and CDR2 is YFSETQ. This chain's CDR3 is CASSLTSAVYNEQFF. The CDR3 DNA is TGCGCCAGCAGCTTAACTAGCGCCGTCTACAATGAGCAGTTCTTC.

This clonotype was seen a few times. CDR3 nucleotides: TGTGCCAGCAGTCAACCCAGATACGAGCGGTACTTC. Translated: CASSQPRYERYF. V usage is TRBV12-3 or TRBV12-4 and J usage is TRBJ2-5; unclear D gene. The CDR3 spans 12 residues. V lost 5 bases and J lost 13, with 17 bases in between.